This T cell receptor (beta chain) was sequenced during a study of OX40 agonist ivuxolimab in advanced cancers. This clone was seen only a few times. TCRdb's table, derived via immunoSEQ multiplex PCR, lists solely in-frame clones and lacks some. The data hold 82,000 or so clones, with approximately 85% observed a single time. V was shortened by 3 bases and J by 0 bases, with 9 bases between the two germline ends. This CDR3 has 14 residues. Germline V gives CDR1 SEHNR, CDR2 FQNEAQ (reference sequence). The chain joins TRBV7-9 to TRBJ2-7; D is uncertain. This material consisted of CD4+ or CD8+ T cells sorted from blood, taken in a trial of the OX40 agonist ivuxolimab. The source of this sequence is an adult with an advanced solid tumor such as melanoma, head and neck, liver or kidney cancer. The CDR3 DNA reads TGTGCCAGCAGCTTCCCCCCAGGCTCCTACGAGCAGTACTTC. It codes for CASSFPPGSYEQYF. Looking up the rest from reference TRBV7-9 and TRBJ2-7 gives the full variable domain: DTGVSQNPRHKITKRGQNVTFRCDPISEHNRLYWYRQTLGQGPEFLTYFQNEAQLEKSRLLSDRFSAERPKGSFSTLEIQRTEQGDSAMYLCASSFPPGSYEQYFGPGTRLTVT.